The rows below give T cell receptor beta chains drawn from one sample of a study of blood T cell repertoires in COVID-19. TCRdb keeps only in-frame clones here, not all; method: immunoSEQ multiplex PCR. The profile shows just over 650,000 clones, about 87% of them singletons. Sequenced material: peripheral blood. These TCRs come from a young woman with acute or convalescent COVID-19. CDR3s include the opening cysteine and the closing phenylalanine or tryptophan. The D gene is left open where the match is weak. For some rows the clone size is stated as once, few or many, or as a class when expanded; others skip it.

V gene	D gene	clone size	J gene	CDR3 protein	CDR3 DNA
TRBV4-1	NA	NA	TRBJ1-3	CASSQGHLVSGNTIYF	TGCGCCAGCAGCCAAGGCCACTTAGTTTCTGGAAACACCATATATTTT
TRBV7-6	NA	NA	TRBJ1-4	CASSLRKLGLPNEKLFF	TGTGCCAGCAGCTTACGTAAATTGGGGCTGCCCAATGAAAAACTGTTTTTT
TRBV4-1	NA	once	TRBJ2-2	CASSPRDTNYGELFF	TGCGCCAGCAGCCCCAGGGACACAAACTACGGGGAGCTGTTTTTT
TRBV19	NA	NA	TRBJ1-5	CASSPAMRDRQPQHF	TGTGCCAGTAGTCCGGCCATGAGGGATCGTCAGCCCCAGCATTTT
TRBV20-1	NA	NA	TRBJ1-1	CSATRGTEAFF	TGCAGTGCCACACGGGGAACTGAAGCTTTCTTT
TRBV9	NA	NA	TRBJ1-3	CASSVGYNSGNTIYF	TGTGCCAGCAGCGTAGGATACAACTCTGGAAACACCATATATTTT
TRBV3-1/TRBV3-2	TRBD1	once	TRBJ1-2	CASSQDIPTGVNGYTF	TGTGCCAGCAGCCAAGACATCCCAACAGGGGTGAATGGCTACACCTTC
TRBV27	TRBD1	NA	TRBJ1-5	CASKFGTGDQPQHF	TGTGCCAGCAAGTTCGGGACAGGGGATCAGCCCCAGCATTTT
TRBV18	TRBD2	NA	TRBJ2-1	CASSPFSSGSNEQFF	TGTGCCAGCTCACCATTTTCTAGCGGTTCAAATGAGCAGTTCTTC
TRBV10-2	NA	NA	TRBJ1-1	CASSESTRGSRRVF	TGCGCCAGCAGTGAGTCGACCCGGGGGTCCCGTCGGGTCTTT
TRBV4-1	NA	few	TRBJ1-1	CASSQGLPGQLIEAFF	TGCGCCAGCAGCCAAGGTCTCCCGGGACAATTGATAGAAGCTTTCTTT
TRBV30	TRBD1	NA	TRBJ1-2	CAWDPRTGNYGYTF	TGTGCCTGGGACCCCCGGACAGGGAACTATGGCTACACCTTC
TRBV29-1	TRBD2	NA	TRBJ2-1	CSVPGGWGQFF	TGCAGCGTCCCCGGGGGGTGGGGGCAGTTCTTC
TRBV4-1	NA	NA	TRBJ2-2	CASRNQGLDGELFF	TGCGCCAGCAGAAACCAGGGGCTGGACGGGGAGCTGTTTTTT
TRBV9	NA	once	TRBJ2-1	CASSVGGQFNEQFF	TGTGCCAGCAGCGTAGGAGGACAGTTCAATGAGCAGTTCTTC
TRBV3-1/TRBV3-2	TRBD1	NA	TRBJ1-5	CASSQPGQGGNNQPQHF	TGTGCCAGCAGCCAACCCGGACAGGGAGGTAACAATCAGCCCCAGCATTTT
TRBV6-5	TRBD1	NA	TRBJ1-4	CASSYSGTGREKLFF	TGTGCCAGCAGTTACTCCGGGACAGGGCGAGAAAAACTGTTTTTT
TRBV25-1	TRBD2	NA	TRBJ2-7	CASSSSKRGDLYEQYF	TGTGCCAGTAGTTCCTCCAAGCGGGGGGACCTCTACGAGCAGTACTTC
TRBV28	TRBD1	NA	TRBJ1-5	CATNLGQTNQPQHF	TGTGCCACCAACCTGGGACAGACCAATCAGCCCCAGCATTTT
TRBV6-5	NA	NA	TRBJ1-1	CASHPGLWMNTEAFF	TGTGCCAGCCACCCAGGGTTGTGGATGAACACTGAAGCTTTCTTT
TRBV11-2	NA	NA	TRBJ1-2	CASSLAGVAYGYTF	TGTGCCAGCAGCCTGGCCGGGGTGGCCTATGGCTACACCTTC
TRBV25-1	NA	NA	TRBJ1-1	CASSEQGRVSPYEAFF	TGTGCCAGCAGTGAACAGGGAAGAGTCTCCCCCTACGAAGCTTTCTTT
TRBV9	TRBD1	NA	TRBJ2-7	CASSRNRAGGTYEQYF	TGTGCCAGCAGTCGCAACCGGGCAGGGGGCACCTACGAGCAGTACTTC
TRBV2	TRBD1	NA	TRBJ2-7	CASSGDRGQQYF	TGTGCCAGCAGTGGGGACAGGGGGCAGCAGTACTTC
TRBV4-2	TRBD2	once	TRBJ2-5	CASSQDSTSGTVQETQYF	TGTGCCAGCAGCCAAGATTCGACTAGCGGGACGGTACAAGAGACCCAGTACTTC
TRBV7-9	TRBD1	NA	TRBJ2-3	CASSYRDRGITDTQYF	TGTGCCAGCAGCTACCGGGACAGGGGTATCACAGATACGCAGTATTTT
TRBV7-9	TRBD1	NA	TRBJ1-2	CASSVFGQVNYGYTF	TGTGCCAGCAGCGTATTCGGACAGGTTAACTATGGCTACACCTTC
TRBV11-2	TRBD2	NA	TRBJ2-1	CASSLDPLAGGTFGQFF	TGTGCCAGCAGCTTAGATCCCCTTGCGGGGGGGACTTTCGGGCAGTTCTTC